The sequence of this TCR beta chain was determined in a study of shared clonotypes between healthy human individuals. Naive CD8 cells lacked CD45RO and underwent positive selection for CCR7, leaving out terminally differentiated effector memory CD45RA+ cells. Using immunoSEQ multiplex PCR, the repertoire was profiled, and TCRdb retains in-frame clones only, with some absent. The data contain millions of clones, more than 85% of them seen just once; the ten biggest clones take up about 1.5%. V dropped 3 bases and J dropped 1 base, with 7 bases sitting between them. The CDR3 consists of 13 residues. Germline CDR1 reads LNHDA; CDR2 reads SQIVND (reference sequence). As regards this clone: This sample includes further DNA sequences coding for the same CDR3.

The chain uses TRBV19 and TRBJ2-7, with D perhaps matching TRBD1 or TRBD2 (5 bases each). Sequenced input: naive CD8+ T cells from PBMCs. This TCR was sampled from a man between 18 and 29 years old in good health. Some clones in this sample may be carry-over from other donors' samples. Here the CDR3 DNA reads TGTGCCAGTAGTATGGGGGTTTCCTACGAGCAGTACTTC. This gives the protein CASSMGVSYEQYF.